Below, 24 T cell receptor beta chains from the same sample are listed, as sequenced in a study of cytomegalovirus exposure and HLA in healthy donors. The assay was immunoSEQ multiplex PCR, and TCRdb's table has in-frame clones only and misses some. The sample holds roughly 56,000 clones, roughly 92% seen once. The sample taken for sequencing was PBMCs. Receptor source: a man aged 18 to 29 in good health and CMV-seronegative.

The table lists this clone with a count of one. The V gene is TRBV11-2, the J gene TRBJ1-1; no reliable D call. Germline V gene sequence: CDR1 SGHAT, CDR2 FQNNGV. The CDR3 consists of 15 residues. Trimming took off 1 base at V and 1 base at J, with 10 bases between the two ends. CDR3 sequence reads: CASSLVLPGNTEAFF. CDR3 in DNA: TGTGCCAGCAGCTTAGTGCTCCCCGGGAACACTGAAGCTTTCTTT. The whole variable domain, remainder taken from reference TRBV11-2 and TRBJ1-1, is EAGVAQSPRYKIIEKRQSVAFWCNPISGHATLYWYQQILGQGPKLLIQFQNNGVVDDSQLPKDRFSAERLKGVDSTLKIQPAKLEDSAVYLCASSLVLPGNTEAFFGQGTRLTVV.

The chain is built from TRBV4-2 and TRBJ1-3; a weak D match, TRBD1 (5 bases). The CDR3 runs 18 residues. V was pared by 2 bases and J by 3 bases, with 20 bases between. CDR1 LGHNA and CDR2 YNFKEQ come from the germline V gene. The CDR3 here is CASSQTAGTALSGNTIYF. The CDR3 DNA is TGTGCCAGCAGCCAAACGGCCGGGACTGCCTTGAGTGGAAACACCATATATTTT.

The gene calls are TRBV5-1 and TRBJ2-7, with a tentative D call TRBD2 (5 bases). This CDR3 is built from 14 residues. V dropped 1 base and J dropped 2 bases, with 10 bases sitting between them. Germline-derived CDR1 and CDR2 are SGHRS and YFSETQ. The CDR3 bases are TGCGCCAGCAGCTTGACGGACGGGACCTACGAGCAGTACTTC. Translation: CASSLTDGTYEQYF.

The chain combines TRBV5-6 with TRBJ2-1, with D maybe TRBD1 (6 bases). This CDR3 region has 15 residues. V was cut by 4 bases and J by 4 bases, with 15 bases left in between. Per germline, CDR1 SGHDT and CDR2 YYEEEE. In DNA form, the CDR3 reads TGTGCCAGCAGCGCCACAGGGCCCTTATACAATGAGCAGTTCTTC. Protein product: CASSATGPLYNEQFF.

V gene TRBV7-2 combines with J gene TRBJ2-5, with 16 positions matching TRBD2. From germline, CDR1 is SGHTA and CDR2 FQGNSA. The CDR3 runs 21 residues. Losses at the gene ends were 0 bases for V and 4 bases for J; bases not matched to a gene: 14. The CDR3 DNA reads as TGTGCCAGCAGCTTAGCGATGTCAGGGGGACTAGCGGGAGGGCCGGCAGAGACCCAGTACTTC. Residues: CASSLAMSGGLAGGPAETQYF.

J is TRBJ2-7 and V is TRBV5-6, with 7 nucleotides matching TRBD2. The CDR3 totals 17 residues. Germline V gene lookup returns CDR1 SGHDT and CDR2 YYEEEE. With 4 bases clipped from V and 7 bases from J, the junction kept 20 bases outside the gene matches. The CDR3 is CASSQIPGGRLAGEQYF. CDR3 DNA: TGTGCCAGCAGCCAGATCCCCGGGGGGAGGCTGGCGGGAGAGCAGTACTTC.

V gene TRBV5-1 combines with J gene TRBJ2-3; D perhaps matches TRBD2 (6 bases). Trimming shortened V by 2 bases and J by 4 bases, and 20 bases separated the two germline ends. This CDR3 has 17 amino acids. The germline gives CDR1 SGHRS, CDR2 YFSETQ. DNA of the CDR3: TGCGCCAGCAGCTTTACCCCCCACGGGAGTCGGGCAGATACGCAGTATTTT. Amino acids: CASSFTPHGSRADTQYF.

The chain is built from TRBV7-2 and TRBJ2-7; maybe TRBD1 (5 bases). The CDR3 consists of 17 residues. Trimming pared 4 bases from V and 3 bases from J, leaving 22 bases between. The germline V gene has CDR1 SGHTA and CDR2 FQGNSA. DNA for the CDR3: TGTGCCAGCAGCTCGTTTATACGGACAAGAAACTTCTACGAGCAGTACTTC. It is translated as CASSSFIRTRNFYEQYF. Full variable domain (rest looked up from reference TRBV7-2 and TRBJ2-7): GAGVSQSPSNKVTEKGKDVELRCDPISGHTALYWYRQSLGQGLEFLIYFQGNSAPDKSGLPSDRFSAERTGGSVSTLTIQRTQQEDSAVYLCASSSFIRTRNFYEQYFGPGTRLTVT.

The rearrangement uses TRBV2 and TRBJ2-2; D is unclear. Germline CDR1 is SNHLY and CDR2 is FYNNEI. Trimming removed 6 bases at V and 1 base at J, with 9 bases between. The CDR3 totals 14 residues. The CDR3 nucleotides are TGTGCCAGCAGAGCTACCCTGAACACCGGGGAGCTGTTTTTT. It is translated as CASRATLNTGELFF. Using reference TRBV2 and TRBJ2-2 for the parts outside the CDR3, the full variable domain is EPEVTQTPSHQVTQMGQEVILRCVPISNHLYFYWYRQILGQKVEFLVSFYNNEISEKSEIFDDQFSVERPDGSNFTLKIRSTKLEDSAMYFCASRATLNTGELFFGEGSRLTVL.

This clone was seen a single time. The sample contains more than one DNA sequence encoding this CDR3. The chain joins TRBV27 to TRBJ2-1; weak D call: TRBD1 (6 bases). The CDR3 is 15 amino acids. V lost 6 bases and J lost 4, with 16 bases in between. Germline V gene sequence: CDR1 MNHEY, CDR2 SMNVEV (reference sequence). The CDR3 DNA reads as TGTGCCAGCAGGATTACAGGGCGAAAGTACAATGAGCAGTTCTTC. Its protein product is CASRITGRKYNEQFF.

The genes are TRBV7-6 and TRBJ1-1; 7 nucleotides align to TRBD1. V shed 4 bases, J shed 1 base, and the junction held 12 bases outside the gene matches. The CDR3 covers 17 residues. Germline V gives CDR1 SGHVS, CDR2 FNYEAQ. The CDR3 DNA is TGTGCCAGCAGCTCCCTAACCCGGACAGGAGAGAACACTGAAGCTTTCTTT. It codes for CASSSLTRTGENTEAFF.

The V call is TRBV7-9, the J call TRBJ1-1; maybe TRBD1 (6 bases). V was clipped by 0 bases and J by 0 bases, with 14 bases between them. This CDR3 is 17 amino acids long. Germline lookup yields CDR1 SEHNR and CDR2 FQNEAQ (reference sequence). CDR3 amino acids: CASSLAVRTDMNTEAFF. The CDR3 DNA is TGTGCCAGCAGCTTAGCGGTTCGGACAGACATGAACACTGAAGCTTTCTTT.

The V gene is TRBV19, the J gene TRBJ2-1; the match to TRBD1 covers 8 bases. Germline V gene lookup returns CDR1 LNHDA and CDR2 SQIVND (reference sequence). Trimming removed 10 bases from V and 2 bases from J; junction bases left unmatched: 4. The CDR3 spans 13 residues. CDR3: CAIGQGAYNEQFF. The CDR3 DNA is TGTGCCATTGGACAGGGAGCCTACAATGAGCAGTTCTTC.

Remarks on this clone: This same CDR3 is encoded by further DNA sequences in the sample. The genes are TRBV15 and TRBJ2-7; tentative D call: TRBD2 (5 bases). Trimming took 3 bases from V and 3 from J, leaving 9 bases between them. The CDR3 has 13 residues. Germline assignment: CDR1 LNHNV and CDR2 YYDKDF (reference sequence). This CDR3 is CATSRAGSYEQYF. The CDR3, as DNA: TGTGCCACCAGCAGGGCGGGCAGCTACGAGCAGTACTTC.

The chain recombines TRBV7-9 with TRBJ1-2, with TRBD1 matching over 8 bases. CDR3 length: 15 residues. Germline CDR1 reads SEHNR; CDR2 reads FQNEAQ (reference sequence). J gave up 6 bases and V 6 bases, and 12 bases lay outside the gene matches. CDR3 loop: CASRYTNPGQDGYTF. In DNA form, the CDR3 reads TGTGCCAGCAGATATACAAACCCGGGACAGGATGGCTACACCTTC.

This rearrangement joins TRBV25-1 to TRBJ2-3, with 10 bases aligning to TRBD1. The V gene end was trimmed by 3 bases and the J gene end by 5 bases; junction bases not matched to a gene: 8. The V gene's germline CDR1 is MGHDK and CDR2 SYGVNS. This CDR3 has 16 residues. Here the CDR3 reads CASSESGTGDGDTQYF. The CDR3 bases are TGTGCCAGCAGTGAGTCCGGGACAGGGGATGGAGATACGCAGTATTTT.

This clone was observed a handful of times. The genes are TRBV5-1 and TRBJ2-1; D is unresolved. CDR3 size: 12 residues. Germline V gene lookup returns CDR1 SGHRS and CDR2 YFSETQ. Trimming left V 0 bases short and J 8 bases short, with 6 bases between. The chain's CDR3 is CASSLESDEQFF. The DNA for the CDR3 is TGCGCCAGCAGCTTGGAGAGCGATGAGCAGTTCTTC. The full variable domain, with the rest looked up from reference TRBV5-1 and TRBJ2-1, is KAGVTQTPRYLIKTRGQQVTLSCSPISGHRSVSWYQQTPGQGLQFLFEYFSETQRNKGNFPGRFSGRQFSNSRSEMNVSTLELGDSALYLCASSLESDEQFFGPGTRLTVL.

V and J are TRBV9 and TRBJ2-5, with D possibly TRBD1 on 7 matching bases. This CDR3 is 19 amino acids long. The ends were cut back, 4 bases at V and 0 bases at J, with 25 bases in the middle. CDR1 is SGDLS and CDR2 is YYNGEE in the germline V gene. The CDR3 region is CASSPEGAGDFRYQETQYF. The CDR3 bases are TGTGCCAGCAGCCCCGAGGGGGCAGGGGACTTTCGGTACCAAGAGACCCAGTACTTC.

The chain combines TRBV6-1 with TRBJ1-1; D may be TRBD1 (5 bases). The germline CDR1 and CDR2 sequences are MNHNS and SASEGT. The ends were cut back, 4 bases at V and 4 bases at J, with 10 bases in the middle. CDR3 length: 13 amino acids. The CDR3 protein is CASSVGGVTEAFF. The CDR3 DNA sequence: TGTGCCAGCAGTGTGGGAGGGGTCACTGAAGCTTTCTTT.

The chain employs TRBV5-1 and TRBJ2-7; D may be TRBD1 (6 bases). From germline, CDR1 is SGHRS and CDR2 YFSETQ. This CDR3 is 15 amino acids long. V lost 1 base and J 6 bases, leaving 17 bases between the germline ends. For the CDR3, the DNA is TGCGCCAGCAGCTTGAACAGGGCAGGGGTCGGCGAGCAGTACTTC. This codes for CASSLNRAGVGEQYF.

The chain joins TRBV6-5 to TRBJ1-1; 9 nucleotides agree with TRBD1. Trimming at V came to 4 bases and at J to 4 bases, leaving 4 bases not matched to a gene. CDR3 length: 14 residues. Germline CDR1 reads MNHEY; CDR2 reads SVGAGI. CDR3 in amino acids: CASSSGQGVTEAFF. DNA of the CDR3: TGTGCCAGCAGTTCGGGACAGGGAGTCACTGAAGCTTTCTTT.

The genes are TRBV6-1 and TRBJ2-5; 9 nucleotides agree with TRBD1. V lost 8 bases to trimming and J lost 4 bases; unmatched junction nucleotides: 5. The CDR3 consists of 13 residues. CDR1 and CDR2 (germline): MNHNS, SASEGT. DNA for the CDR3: TGTGCCAGCGGAAACAGGGGGCGAGAGACCCAGTACTTC. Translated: CASGNRGRETQYF.

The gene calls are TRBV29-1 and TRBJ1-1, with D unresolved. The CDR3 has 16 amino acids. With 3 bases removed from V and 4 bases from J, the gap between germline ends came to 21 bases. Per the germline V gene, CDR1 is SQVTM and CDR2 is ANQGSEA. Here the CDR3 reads CSVDPRDRREGTEAFF. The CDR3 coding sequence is TGCAGCGTTGACCCCCGAGATAGGCGGGAAGGCACTGAAGCTTTCTTT.

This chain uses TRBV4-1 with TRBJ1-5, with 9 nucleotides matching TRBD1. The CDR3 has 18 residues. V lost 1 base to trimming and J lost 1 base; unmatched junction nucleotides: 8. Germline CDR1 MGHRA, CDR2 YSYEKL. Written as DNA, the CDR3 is TGCGCCAGCAGCCAAGTAGATAGCGGGACAGGGAGCAATCAGCCCCAGCATTTT. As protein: CASSQVDSGTGSNQPQHF.